What follows are 19 T cell receptor beta chains derived from one specimen sequenced in a study of human T cells and chemical hapten exposure. Time point indicated: patch test 3, about 24 weeks after DPC sensitization. Treatment reported: therapeutic diphenylcyclopropenone sensitization with weekly scalp DPC. One entry per CDR3 protein results from TCRdb running MiXCR on the RACE reads. Altogether 62,000 or so distinct CDR3 sequences are present, about 11% being singletons, with the ten largest covering roughly 2.3%. This specimen consisted of whole blood, obtained in connection with sensitization to the hapten diphenylcyclopropenone (DPC). These receptors were taken from a woman in her twenties or thirties with alopecia areata. Some clones in this sample may be carry-over from other donors' samples.

This clonotype has at least ten counts. V and J are TRBV28 and TRBJ2-7; D is perhaps TRBD1 (6 bases). Germline CDR1 MDHEN, CDR2 SYDVKM. The CDR3 is 14 residues long. Trimming took 3 bases from V and 3 from J, leaving 12 bases between them. The CDR3 DNA is TGTGCCAGCAGTTTCAGGGGTCCGATCTACGAGCAGTACTTC. It yields the protein CASSFRGPIYEQYF.

The chain links TRBV29-1 to TRBJ2-4; D is possibly TRBD2 (7 bases). The CDR3 has 11 residues. The ends were cut back, 6 bases at V and 8 bases at J, with 11 bases in the middle. From germline, CDR1 is SQVTM and CDR2 ANQGSEA. The DNA for the CDR3 is TGCAGCGTCACAGGGAGGGACATTCAGTACTTC. It encodes CSVTGRDIQYF. The entire variable domain, with the rest obtained from reference TRBV29-1 and TRBJ2-4, is as follows: SAVISQKPSRDICQRGTSLTIQCQVDSQVTMMFWYRQQPGQSLTLIATANQGSEATYESGFVIDKFPISRPNLTFSTLTVSNMSPEDSSIYLCSVTGRDIQYFGAGTRLSVL.

The chain couples TRBV27 to TRBJ2-7, with 8 bases that match TRBD2. Looked up from germline, CDR1 is MNHEY and CDR2 is SMNVEV (reference sequence). V was pared by 4 bases and J by 2 bases, with 7 bases of the junction left unmatched. CDR3 length: 15 amino acids. The CDR3 is CASSSPAGATYEQYF. Written as DNA, the CDR3 is TGTGCCAGCAGTTCCCCAGCGGGAGCAACCTACGAGCAGTACTTC.

This clonotype was recorded a few times. CDR3 in DNA: TGTGCCAGCAGCTGGGATTGGCACGAGCAGTACTTC. As protein: CASSWDWHEQYF. The chain uses TRBV7-2 and TRBJ2-7; D is ambiguous. Germline V lookup: CDR1 SGHTA, CDR2 FQGNSA. The CDR3 has 12 amino acids. Trimming took 4 bases from V and 5 from J, leaving 9 bases between them.

The chain carries TRBV20-1 and TRBJ2-2; D may be TRBD1 or TRBD2 (6 bases each). The CDR3 contains 14 residues. Trimming stripped 4 bases from V and 0 bases from J, with 9 bases between. Germline assignment: CDR1 DFQATT and CDR2 SNEGSKA (reference sequence). This chain's CDR3 is CSATRGANTGELFF. The CDR3 DNA sequence: TGCAGTGCTACGAGGGGGGCGAACACCGGGGAGCTGTTTTTT.

This clonotype turned up a few times. The rearrangement uses TRBV28 and TRBJ2-5, with D hard to call. Trimming took 6 bases from V and 1 from J, leaving 18 bases between them. This CDR3 has 16 residues. Germline CDR1 MDHEN, CDR2 SYDVKM. DNA for the CDR3: TGTGCCAGCAGCCTAACCCCCTCATCGGGCCAAGAGACCCAGTACTTC. This encodes CASSLTPSSGQETQYF.

The chain combines TRBV14 with TRBJ2-1; D unclear. This CDR3 is 17 amino acids long. Trimming pared 1 base from V and 4 bases from J, leaving 17 bases between. Per the germline V gene, CDR1 is SGHDN and CDR2 is FVKESK. The CDR3 region is CASSQAFRSVGYNEQFF. DNA for the CDR3: TGTGCCAGCAGCCAAGCCTTTCGGAGTGTCGGGTACAATGAGCAGTTCTTC.

This clonotype was observed many times. The junction departs from the called germline gene at one end, perhaps through a read error. The chain carries TRBV10-3 and TRBJ1-5, with a possible D match to TRBD1 (6 bases). Germline loops: CDR1 ENHRY, CDR2 SYGVKD. This CDR3 comprises 13 residues. CDR3 nucleotides: TGTGCCGTCAGGGGTCTTAGCAATCAGCCCCAGCATTTT. Its translation: CAVRGLSNQPQHF.

This clonotype was observed many times. J is TRBJ2-2 and V is TRBV20-1; D is undetermined. The CDR3 runs 15 residues. Germline V gives CDR1 DFQATT, CDR2 SNEGSKA (reference sequence). Trimming removed 3 bases from V and 0 bases from J, with 11 bases in between. The CDR3 DNA reads as TGCAGTGCTAGGTCAGTGCGGTCGAACACCGGGGAGCTGTTTTTT. This sequence encodes CSARSVRSNTGELFF.

The chain combines TRBV28 with TRBJ1-1; 7 bases line up with TRBD1. The CDR3 length is 14 residues. The trim removed 2 bases at V and 5 bases at J, leaving 5 bases unmatched. Per the germline V gene, CDR1 is MDHEN and CDR2 is SYDVKM. The CDR3 nucleotides read TGTGCCAGCAGTTTAGCAGGGGGAGTTACTGAAGCTTTCTTT. Its protein product is CASSLAGGVTEAFF.

This clonotype showed up just a few times. The rearrangement uses TRBV25-1 and TRBJ1-6; 9 bases fit TRBD1. CDR1 is MGHDK, CDR2 SYGVNS, per germline. Trimming removed 8 bases from V and 7 bases from J; junction bases left unmatched: 6. This CDR3 is 14 amino acids long. The CDR3 protein is CASCYGTGNSPLHF. The CDR3 DNA is TGTGCCAGCTGCTACGGGACAGGGAATTCACCCCTCCACTTT.

This clonotype has only a few counts. V usage is TRBV9 and J usage is TRBJ2-5, with 9 bases aligning to TRBD1. V dropped 4 bases and J dropped 4; count of bases not matched to a gene: 11. Germline V gene lookup returns CDR1 SGDLS and CDR2 YYNGEE. The CDR3 covers 16 residues. The CDR3 DNA is TGTGCCAGCAGCCCCCGACAGGGGGTGTTATCAGAGACCCAGTACTTC. Its protein is CASSPRQGVLSETQYF.

The chain is built from TRBV12-3 or TRBV12-4 and TRBJ2-6, with D perhaps TRBD1 or TRBD2 (5 bases each). V shed 5 bases and J shed 0 bases, with 14 bases lying between them. The CDR3 contains 17 residues. This CDR3 is CASSPWDPRSGANVLTF. In DNA, the CDR3 is TGTGCCAGCAGTCCCTGGGACCCTCGCTCTGGGGCCAACGTCCTGACTTTC.

The J gene is TRBJ2-3, the V gene TRBV20-1; TRBD2 matches 13 bases. Germline V gene lookup returns CDR1 DFQATT and CDR2 SNEGSKA (reference sequence). CDR3 length: 19 amino acids. Trimming took 3 bases from V and 4 from J; bases not matched to a gene: 16. The CDR3 reads CSARIRTSGGPSSADTQYF. CDR3 DNA sequence: TGCAGTGCTAGGATTAGGACTAGCGGGGGCCCGAGTAGTGCAGATACGCAGTATTTT.

With regard to this clonotype: A read error is possible here, since a much larger clone lies one base away. This rearrangement joins TRBV3-1 to TRBJ2-2; D is unresolved. The CDR3 is 11 amino acids. Germline assignment: CDR1 LGHDT and CDR2 YNNKEL (reference sequence). V was shortened by 7 bases and J by 6 bases, with 6 bases between the two germline ends. For the CDR3, the DNA is TGTGCCAGCAATACAGCCGGGGAGCTGTTTTTT. Amino acid sequence: CASNTAGELFF. The full variable domain, with the rest looked up from reference TRBV3-1 and TRBJ2-2, is DTAVSQTPKYLVTQMGNDKSIKCEQNLGHDTMYWYKQDSKKFLKIMFSYNNKELIINETVPNRFSPKSPDKAHLNLHINSLELGDSAVYFCASNTAGELFFGEGSRLTVL.

Only a few counts were recorded for this clonotype. The chain combines TRBV7-8 with TRBJ2-7; D possibly uses TRBD1 or TRBD2 (7 bases each). Germline values: CDR1 SGHVS, CDR2 FQNEAQ. CDR3 length: 14 residues. V was trimmed by 3 bases and J by 6 bases, leaving 15 bases between them. The CDR3 nucleotides read TGTGCCAGCAGCTTTTCGGCAGGGGGGGCCGAGCAGTACTTC. It translates to CASSFSAGGAEQYF.

This sequence joins TRBV5-5 and TRBJ2-7; D unclear. The germline CDR1 and CDR2 sequences are SGHKS and YYEKEE (reference sequence). The CDR3 has 14 amino acids. The germline V and J ends were trimmed by 0 bases and 2 bases, with 9 bases remaining between them. DNA for the CDR3: TGTGCCAGCAGCTTGGCCGAAGGTGCCTACGAGCAGTACTTC. Protein sequence: CASSLAEGAYEQYF.

This clonotype was observed many times. The rearrangement joins TRBV7-2 to TRBJ2-5; 8 bases fit TRBD2. The CDR3 is 13 amino acids. Unmatched junction bases numbered 5, after V lost 6 bases and J lost 5 bases. Germline lookup yields CDR1 SGHTA and CDR2 FQGNSA. CDR3: CASRQSGGETQYF. In DNA, the CDR3 is TGTGCCAGCAGGCAAAGCGGGGGTGAGACCCAGTACTTC.

This clonotype was counted only a few times. The chain recombines TRBV6-2 or TRBV6-3 with TRBJ2-5; unclear D gene. CDR1 and CDR2 from the germline V gene are MNHEY and SVGEGT. This CDR3 contains 14 residues. Trimming cost V 6 bases and J 1 base, with 12 bases left between them. CDR3 residues: CASRLTRTQETQYF. CDR3 in DNA: TGTGCCAGCAGACTGACGAGAACCCAAGAGACCCAGTACTTC.